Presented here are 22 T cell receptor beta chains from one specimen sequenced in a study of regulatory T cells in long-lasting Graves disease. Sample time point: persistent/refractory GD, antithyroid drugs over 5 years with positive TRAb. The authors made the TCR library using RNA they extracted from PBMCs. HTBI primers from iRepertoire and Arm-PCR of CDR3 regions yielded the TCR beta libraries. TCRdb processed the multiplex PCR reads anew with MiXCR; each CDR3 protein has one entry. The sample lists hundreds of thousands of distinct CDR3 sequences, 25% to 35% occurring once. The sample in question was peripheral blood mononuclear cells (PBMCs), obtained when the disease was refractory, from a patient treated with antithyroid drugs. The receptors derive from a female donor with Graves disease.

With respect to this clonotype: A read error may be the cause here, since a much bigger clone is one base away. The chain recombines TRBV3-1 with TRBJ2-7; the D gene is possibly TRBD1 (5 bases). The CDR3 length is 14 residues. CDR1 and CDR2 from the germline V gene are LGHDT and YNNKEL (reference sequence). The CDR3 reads CASSQDRGSYERYF. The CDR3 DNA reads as TGTGCCAGCAGCCAAGATAGGGGATCCTACGAGCGGTACTTC.

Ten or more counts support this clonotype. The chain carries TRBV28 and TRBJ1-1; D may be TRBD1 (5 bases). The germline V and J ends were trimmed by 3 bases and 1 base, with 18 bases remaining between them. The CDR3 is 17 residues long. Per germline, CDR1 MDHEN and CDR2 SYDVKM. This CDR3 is CASSLATSGSWNTEAFF. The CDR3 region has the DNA TGTGCCAGCAGTTTGGCGACCTCAGGGTCGTGGAACACTGAAGCTTTCTTT.

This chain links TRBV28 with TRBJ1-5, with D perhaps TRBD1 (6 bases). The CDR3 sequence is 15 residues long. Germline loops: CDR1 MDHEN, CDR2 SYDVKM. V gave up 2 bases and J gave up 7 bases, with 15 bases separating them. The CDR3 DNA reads TGTGCCAGCAGTTTAAGGGGGATGGGGGGCCAGCCCCAGCATTTT. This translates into CASSLRGMGGQPQHF.

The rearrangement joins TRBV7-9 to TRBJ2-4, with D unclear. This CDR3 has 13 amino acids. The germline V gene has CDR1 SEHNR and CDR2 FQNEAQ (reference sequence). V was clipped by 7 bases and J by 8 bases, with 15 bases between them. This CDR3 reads CASTFASADIQYF. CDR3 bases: TGTGCCAGCACCTTCGCCTCAGCAGACATTCAGTACTTC.

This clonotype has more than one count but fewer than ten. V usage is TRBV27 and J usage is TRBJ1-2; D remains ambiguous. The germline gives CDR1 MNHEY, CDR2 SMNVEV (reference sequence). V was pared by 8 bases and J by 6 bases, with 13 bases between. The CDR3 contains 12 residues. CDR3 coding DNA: TGTGCCAGCCGTAACGGCGTAAATGGCTACACCTTC. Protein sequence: CASRNGVNGYTF.

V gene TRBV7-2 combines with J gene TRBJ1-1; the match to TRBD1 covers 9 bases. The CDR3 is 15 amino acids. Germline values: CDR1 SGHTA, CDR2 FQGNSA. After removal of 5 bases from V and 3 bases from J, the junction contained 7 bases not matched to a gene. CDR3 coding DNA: TGTGCCAGCAGCCCCTCGACAGGGGGGCACACTGAAGCTTTCTTT. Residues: CASSPSTGGHTEAFF.

In nucleotides, the CDR3 is TGTGCCAGCCAGCGGCGGGAGGGCCTCTACGAGCAGTACTTC. Residues: CASQRREGLYEQYF. The V and J genes are TRBV13 and TRBJ2-7; 9 nucleotides agree with TRBD2. V lost 8 bases and J lost 3; bases outside the gene matches: 8. This CDR3 region has 14 residues. Per germline, CDR1 PRHDT and CDR2 FYEKMQ (reference sequence).

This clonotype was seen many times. The CDR3 DNA reads as TGTGCCAGCAGTTTAGGGGTCAGTCTTCCTGAAGCTTTCTTT. Protein sequence: CASSLGVSLPEAFF. This chain joins TRBV28 and TRBJ1-1; D gene unclear. The length of the CDR3 is 14 residues. Germline lookup yields CDR1 MDHEN and CDR2 SYDVKM. V was pared by 2 bases and J by 6 bases, with 13 bases between.

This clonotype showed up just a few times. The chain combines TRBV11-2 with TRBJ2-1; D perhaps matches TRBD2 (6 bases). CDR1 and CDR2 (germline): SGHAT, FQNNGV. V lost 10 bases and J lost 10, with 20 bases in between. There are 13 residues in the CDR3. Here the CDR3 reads CATSPGTAREQFF. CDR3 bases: TGTGCCACGTCTCCAGGGACTGCCAGGGAGCAGTTCTTC.

CDR3 DNA: TGCAGTGCTAGAGACGAAGGAACTGAAGCTTTCTTT. Its protein product is CSARDEGTEAFF. The gene calls are TRBV20-1 and TRBJ1-1; D unresolved. V was clipped by 0 bases and J by 5 bases, with 7 bases between them. Germline lookup yields CDR1 DFQATT and CDR2 SNEGSKA (reference sequence). The CDR3 is made up of 12 amino acids.

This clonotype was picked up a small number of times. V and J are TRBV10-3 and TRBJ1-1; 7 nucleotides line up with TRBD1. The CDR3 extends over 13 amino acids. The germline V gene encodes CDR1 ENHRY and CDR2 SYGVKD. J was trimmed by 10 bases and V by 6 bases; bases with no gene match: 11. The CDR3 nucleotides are TGTGCCATCAGCCACCTAGGACAGGTTGGAGCTTTCTTT. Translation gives CAISHLGQVGAFF.

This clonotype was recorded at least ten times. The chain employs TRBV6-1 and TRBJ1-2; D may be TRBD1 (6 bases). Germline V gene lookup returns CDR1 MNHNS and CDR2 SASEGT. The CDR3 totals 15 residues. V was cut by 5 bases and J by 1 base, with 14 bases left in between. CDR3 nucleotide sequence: TGTGCCAGCAGTCCAGGGACACACGATAACTATGGCTACACCTTC. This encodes CASSPGTHDNYGYTF.

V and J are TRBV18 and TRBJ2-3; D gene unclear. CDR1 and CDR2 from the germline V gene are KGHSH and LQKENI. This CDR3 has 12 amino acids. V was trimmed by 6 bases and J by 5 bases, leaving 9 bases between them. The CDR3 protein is CASSPRKDTQYF. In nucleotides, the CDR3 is TGTGCCAGCTCCCCTCGGAAAGATACGCAGTATTTT.

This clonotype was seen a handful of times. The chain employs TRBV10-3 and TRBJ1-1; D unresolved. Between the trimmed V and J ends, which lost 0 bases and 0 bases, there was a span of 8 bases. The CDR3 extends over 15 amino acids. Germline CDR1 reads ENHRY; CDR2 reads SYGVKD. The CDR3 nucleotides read TGTGCCATCAGTGAGTCGGCAGACATGAACACTGAAGCTTTCTTT. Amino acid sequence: CAISESADMNTEAFF.

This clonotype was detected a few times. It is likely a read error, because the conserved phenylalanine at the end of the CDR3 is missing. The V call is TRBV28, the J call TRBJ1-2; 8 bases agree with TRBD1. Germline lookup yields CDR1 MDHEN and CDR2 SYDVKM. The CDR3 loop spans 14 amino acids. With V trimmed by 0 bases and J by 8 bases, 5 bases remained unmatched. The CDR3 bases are TGTGCCAGCAGTTTATGGGGGACAGGCGAAGGCTACACCCTC. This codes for CASSLWGTGEGYTL.

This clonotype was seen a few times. Here the CDR3 DNA reads TGTGCCAGCATGTTCGACAGGGTCGAGCAGTACTTC. Translated: CASMFDRVEQYF. The chain uses TRBV2 and TRBJ2-7, with TRBD1 matching 7 bases. There are 12 residues in the CDR3. V shed 7 bases and J 6 bases; nucleotides not matched to a gene: 6. CDR1 and CDR2 from the germline V gene are SNHLY and FYNNEI.

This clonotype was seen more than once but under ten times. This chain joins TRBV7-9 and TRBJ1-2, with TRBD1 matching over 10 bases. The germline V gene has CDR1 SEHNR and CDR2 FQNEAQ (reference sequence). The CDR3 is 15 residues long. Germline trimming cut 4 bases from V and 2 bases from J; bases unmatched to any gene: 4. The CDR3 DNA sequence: TGTGCCAGCAGCTCTGGACAGGGGGGCAACTATGGCTACACCTTC. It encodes CASSSGQGGNYGYTF. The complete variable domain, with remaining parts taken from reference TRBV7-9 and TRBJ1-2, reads DTGVSQNPRHKITKRGQNVTFRCDPISEHNRLYWYRQTLGQGPEFLTYFQNEAQLEKSRLLSDRFSAERPKGSFSTLEIQRTEQGDSAMYLCASSSGQGGNYGYTFGSGTRLTVV.

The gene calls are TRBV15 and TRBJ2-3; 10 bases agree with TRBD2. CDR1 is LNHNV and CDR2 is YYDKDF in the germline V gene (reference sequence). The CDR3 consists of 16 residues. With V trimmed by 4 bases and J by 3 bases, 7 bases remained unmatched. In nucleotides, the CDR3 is TGTGCCACCAGCAACCCTCAGCGGGAGGGGACAGATACGCAGTATTTT. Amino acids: CATSNPQREGTDTQYF.

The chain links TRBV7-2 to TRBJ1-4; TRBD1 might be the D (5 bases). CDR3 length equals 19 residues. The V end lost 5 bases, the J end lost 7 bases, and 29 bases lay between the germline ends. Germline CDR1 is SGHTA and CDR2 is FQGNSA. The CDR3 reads CASSPRGNTGEVRAEKLFF. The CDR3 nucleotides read TGTGCCAGCAGCCCACGAGGGAACACGGGGGAGGTTAGAGCTGAAAAACTGTTTTTT.

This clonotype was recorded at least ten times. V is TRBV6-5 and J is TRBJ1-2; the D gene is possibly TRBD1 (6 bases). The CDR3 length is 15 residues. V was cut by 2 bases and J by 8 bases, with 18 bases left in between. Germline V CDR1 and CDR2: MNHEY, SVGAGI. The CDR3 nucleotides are TGTGCCAGCAGTTACGATGGTCAGGGGTATCAAGGCTACACCTTC. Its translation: CASSYDGQGYQGYTF.

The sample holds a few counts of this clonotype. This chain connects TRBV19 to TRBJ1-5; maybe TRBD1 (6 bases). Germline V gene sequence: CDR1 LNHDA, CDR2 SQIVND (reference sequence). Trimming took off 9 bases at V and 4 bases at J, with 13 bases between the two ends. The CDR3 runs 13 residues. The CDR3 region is CASRDNGNQPQHF. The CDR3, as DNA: TGTGCCAGCCGGGACAATGGTAATCAGCCCCAGCATTTT. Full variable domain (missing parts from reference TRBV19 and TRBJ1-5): DGGITQSPKYLFRKEGQNVTLSCEQNLNHDAMYWYRQDPGQGLRLIYYSQIVNDFQKGDIAEGYSVSREKKESFPLTVTSAQKNPTAFYLCASRDNGNQPQHFGDGTRLSIL.

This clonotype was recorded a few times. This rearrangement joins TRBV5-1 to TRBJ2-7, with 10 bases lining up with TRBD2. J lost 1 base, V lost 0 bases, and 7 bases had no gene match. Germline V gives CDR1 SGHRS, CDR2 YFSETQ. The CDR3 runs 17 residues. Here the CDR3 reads CASSLEKKLAGSYEQYF. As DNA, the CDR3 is TGCGCCAGCAGCTTGGAAAAAAAACTAGCGGGGTCCTACGAGCAGTACTTC.